This TCR beta chain was found in a study of T-cell reconstitution after alpha-beta-depleted transplantation in children. The study's findings and limits: After transplant, high TCRbeta diversity at day 60 in some patients arose from surviving recipient T cells and thymic progenitors. The authors attributed T-cell counts and diversity one year after transplant mostly to newly produced T cells. After transplant, at about two months, alpha-beta T cells were reportedly derived from several hundred expanded graft clones.

On this clonotype: Its matching antigen is unknown.

Preparation of the TCRbeta library used unique molecular identifiers. MiXCR was run by TCRdb on the PCR reads, yielding one entry per CDR3 protein. The profile shows about 98,000 distinct CDR3 sequences, more than 20% of them singletons. Germline-derived CDR1 and CDR2 are SGHTA and FQGTGA. V was cut by 4 bases and J by 4 bases, with 3 bases left in between. CDR3 size: 11 residues. This chain links TRBV7-3 with TRBJ2-3; D uncertain. This TCR was recovered from a boy aged 2 to 10 with acute lymphoblastic leukemia, due to receive a stem cell transplant. This specimen consisted of PBMCs, obtained before TCRalphabeta/CD19-depleted stem cell transplant. The CDR3 DNA is TGTGCCAGCAGCTCAGCAGATACGCAGTATTTT. This gives the protein CASSSADTQYF.